The 10 T cell receptor beta chains listed next were all sequenced from one sample in a study of T-cell memory formation after mild COVID-19. Via MiXCR, TCRdb re-called the 5' RACE reads, giving one row per CDR3 protein. The table lists around 260,000 distinct CDR3 sequences, 15% to 20% of them singletons, with around a fifth in the top ten. The sample consisted of PBMCs or a T cell subset sorted from them (not recorded which). The receptors originated from a man aged 18 to 30 who had mild COVID-19 (a few samples of this study predate the infection). Cell type and time point are not known.

The gene calls are TRBV7-3 and TRBJ2-1, with D perhaps TRBD2 (6 bases). V was pared by 3 bases and J by 7 bases, with 13 bases between. The CDR3 loop spans 14 amino acids. The germline V gene has CDR1 SGHTA and CDR2 FQGTGA. The CDR3 sequence is CASSFAGYSNEQFF. The CDR3 nucleotides read TGTGCCAGCAGCTTTGCGGGGTACTCGAATGAGCAGTTCTTC.

This clonotype came up a few times. Here the CDR3 reads CASSARGQGRSPLHF. The DNA of the CDR3 is TGTGCCAGCAGCGCCCGGGGACAGGGGAGGTCACCCCTCCACTTT. The chain joins TRBV7-6 to TRBJ1-6, with TRBD1 matching 10 bases. The V segment lost 5 bases and the J segment 10 bases; nucleotides outside the gene matches: 8. The germline CDR1 and CDR2 sequences are SGHVS and FNYEAQ. The CDR3 is made up of 15 amino acids.

J is TRBJ2-4 and V is TRBV7-9; no firm D call. The V end was cut by 1 base, the J end by 1 base, with 14 bases between. CDR1 is SEHNR and CDR2 is FQNEAQ in the germline V gene (reference sequence). The CDR3 is 17 residues long. In nucleotides, the CDR3 is TGTGCCAGCAGCTTAGTAGGCAGGAAGACGGCCAAAAACATTCAGTACTTC. Translation: CASSLVGRKTAKNIQYF.

The chain has TRBV2 and TRBJ1-2; 7 nucleotides match TRBD1. CDR1 and CDR2 (germline): SNHLY, FYNNEI. After removal of 6 bases from V and 2 bases from J, the junction contained 6 bases not matched to a gene. The CDR3 is 14 amino acids. CDR3 in amino acids: CASSEGQWNYGYTF. DNA for the CDR3: TGTGCCAGCAGCGAGGGACAGTGGAACTATGGCTACACCTTC.

This clonotype showed up just a few times. V usage is TRBV27 and J usage is TRBJ1-3; tentatively, D is TRBD1 (5 bases). Germline assignment: CDR1 MNHEY and CDR2 SMNVEV (reference sequence). V shed 0 bases and J shed 0 bases, with 9 bases lying between them. The CDR3 runs to 16 residues. The DNA of the CDR3 is TGTGCCAGCAGTTTATCGGGGCAGGGCTCTGGAAACACCATATATTTT. It yields the protein CASSLSGQGSGNTIYF.

The J gene is TRBJ1-2, the V gene TRBV3-1; TRBD1 aligns across 7 bases. Germline-derived CDR1 and CDR2 are LGHDT and YNNKEL (reference sequence). V shed 0 bases, J shed 4 bases, and the junction held 5 bases outside the gene matches. The CDR3 is 15 amino acids. The CDR3 protein is CASSQDWRDSYGYTF. Written as DNA, the CDR3 is TGTGCCAGCAGCCAAGATTGGAGGGACAGCTATGGCTACACCTTC.

This chain uses TRBV12-3 or TRBV12-4 with TRBJ2-3; possible D gene TRBD1, 6 bases. The CDR3 is 15 residues long. V gave up 5 bases and J gave up 0 bases, with 12 bases separating them. In nucleotides, the CDR3 is TGTGCCAGCAGTACGGGGACACCTAGCACAGATACGCAGTATTTT. Its protein is CASSTGTPSTDTQYF.

This clonotype was seen a handful of times. This chain connects TRBV9 to TRBJ2-1; 7 bases are shared with TRBD2. The CDR3 has 16 residues. Germline CDR1 reads SGDLS; CDR2 reads YYNGEE. V lost 4 bases and J lost 4; bases outside the gene matches: 11. CDR3 amino acids: CASSPSAAGSYNEQFF. The DNA of the CDR3 is TGTGCCAGCAGCCCCTCGGCAGCGGGGAGTTACAATGAGCAGTTCTTC.

This chain joins TRBV9 and TRBJ2-5; 9 nucleotides agree with TRBD2. CDR1 is SGDLS, CDR2 YYNGEE, per germline. V shed 6 bases, J shed 2 bases, and the junction held 8 bases outside the gene matches. CDR3 length: 15 residues. The CDR3 loop is CASNRFSGGQETQYF. The DNA of the CDR3 is TGTGCCAGCAACCGATTTAGCGGGGGACAAGAGACCCAGTACTTC. The entire variable domain, with the rest obtained from reference TRBV9 and TRBJ2-5, is as follows: DSGVTQTPKHLITATGQRVTLRCSPRSGDLSVYWYQQSLDQGLQFLIQYYNGEERAKGNILERFSAQQFPDLHSELNLSSLELGDSALYFCASNRFSGGQETQYFGPGTRLLVL.

This clonotype appeared a few times. The V gene is TRBV7-9, the J gene TRBJ2-7; no firm D call. Germline CDR1 SEHNR, CDR2 FQNEAQ (reference sequence). This CDR3 spans 13 amino acids. Trimming took 3 bases from V and 5 from J, leaving 11 bases between them. The CDR3 bases are TGTGCCAGCAGCTTGTGGTCGGCTAACGAGCAGTACGTC. Translation gives CASSLWSANEQYV.